This section outlines one TCR beta chain sequence together with its context. Its cognate antigen is unknown. These data are taken from a study of cytomegalovirus exposure and HLA in healthy donors. Trimming took 5 bases from V and 11 from J, leaving 21 bases between them. Germline V gene sequence: CDR1 SQVTM, CDR2 ANQGSEA. The CDR3 totals 13 residues. The PCR ran on 60 Vbeta and 13 Jbeta primers. Sequenced by immunoSEQ multiplex PCR; TCRdb stores in-frame clones only, minus some. The ten most abundant clones cover 15% of a sample with roughly 88,000 clones. Regarding the study as a whole: Under in vitro conditions, a few CMV-associated chains were confirmed as specific for CMV antigens. As immune exposure information, only CMV serostatus was available. Other equally common chains were less clonally expanded than HLA-associated TCR beta chains, a later analysis showed. Later analysis placed DRB1 highest and HLA-C lowest in TCR association rates, which differed by HLA locus.

The TCR sequence derives from a man aged 50-59 years in good health and CMV-seropositive. The chain carries TRBV29-1 and TRBJ1-1; D is perhaps TRBD1 (5 bases). Sequences were obtained from PBMCs. The DNA of the CDR3 is TGCAGCGTTAAAGGGCCAGGGCAAATTGGGGCTTTCTTT. It encodes CSVKGPGQIGAFF.